These 4 T cell receptor beta chains originate from one sample sequenced in a study of OX40 agonist ivuxolimab in advanced cancers. Assay: immunoSEQ multiplex PCR; the TCRdb copy retains only in-frame clones and omits some. The table lists about 59,000 clones, 65% to 85% of them singletons. Sample: CD4+ or CD8+ T cells sorted from blood, taken in a trial of the OX40 agonist ivuxolimab. These receptors all stem from an adult with an advanced solid tumor such as melanoma, head and neck, liver or kidney cancer.

This sequence joins TRBV18 and TRBJ1-1; a possible D gene is TRBD1 (5 bases). Germline CDR1 reads KGHSH; CDR2 reads LQKENI. This CDR3 has 16 residues. Trimming cost V 6 bases and J 0 bases, with 17 bases left between them. CDR3 bases: TGTGCCAGCTCGGAGAGGCAGGGCGGGATGAACACTGAAGCTTTCTTT. Amino acids: CASSERQGGMNTEAFF. The variable domain in full, with the rest retrieved from reference TRBV18 and TRBJ1-1, is NAGVMQNPRHLVRRRGQEARLRCSPMKGHSHVYWYRQLPEEGLKFMVYLQKENIIDESGMPKERFSAEFPKEGPSILRIQQVVRGDSAAYFCASSERQGGMNTEAFFGQGTRLTVV.

This clone was seen a single time. The chain is built from TRBV6-6 and TRBJ2-5; D tentatively fits TRBD1 or TRBD2 (6 bases each). Germline assignment: CDR1 MNHNY and CDR2 SVGAGI (reference sequence). The CDR3 extends over 15 amino acids. The V end lost 5 bases, the J end lost 7 bases, and 20 bases lay between the germline ends. The CDR3 reads CASSGGGVFEGTQYF. DNA of the CDR3: TGTGCCAGCAGTGGGGGCGGGGTGTTCGAGGGGACCCAGTACTTC.

The chain uses TRBV5-5 and TRBJ2-2, with no clear D. With 1 base removed from V and 0 bases from J, the gap between germline ends came to 7 bases. The CDR3 sequence is 15 residues long. From germline, CDR1 is SGHKS and CDR2 YYEKEE (reference sequence). CDR3 amino acids: CASSLRQTNTGELFF. The DNA of the CDR3 is TGTGCCAGCAGCTTGCGTCAGACGAACACCGGGGAGCTGTTTTTT.

This clone has just a few counts. This rearrangement joins TRBV30 to TRBJ1-1, with unresolved D. This CDR3 has 13 residues. V lost 2 bases and J 5 bases, leaving 12 bases between the germline ends. The germline gives CDR1 GTSNPN, CDR2 SVGIG (reference sequence). DNA of the CDR3: TGTGCCTGGAGTTACGGGGATTGGACTGAAGCTTTCTTT. This encodes CAWSYGDWTEAFF. The variable domain in full, with the rest retrieved from reference TRBV30 and TRBJ1-1, is SQTIHQWPATLVQPVGSPLSLECTVEGTSNPNLYWYRQAAGRGLQLLFYSVGIGQISSEVPQNLSASRPQDRQFILSSKKLLLSDSGFYLCAWSYGDWTEAFFGQGTRLTVV.